The entry that follows covers one TCR beta chain sequence. Its antigen is currently unknown. This CDR3 comprises 18 residues. V gave up 1 base and J gave up 4 bases; unmatched junction bases: 14. Germline CDR1 and CDR2: KGHSH and LQKENI. This specimen comes from a study of OX40 agonist ivuxolimab in advanced cancers. Study overall: Partial responses were seen in three patients, one with hepatocellular carcinoma and two with cutaneous melanoma.

Profiled with immunoSEQ multiplex PCR; TCRdb holds only in-frame clones, not every one. Here the sample spans approximately 74,000 clones, almost 85% being singletons. Study-wide results and limits: At 0.1 to 3.0 mg/kg and by week 6, clonal expansion occurred in CD4+ and CD8+ blood T cells. Antigen specificity remained undetermined for the expanded peripheral T cells.

This TCR came from an adult with an advanced solid tumor such as melanoma, head and neck, liver or kidney cancer. The chain uses TRBV18 and TRBJ1-2, with 8 bases identical to TRBD1. This specimen consisted of CD4+ or CD8+ T cells sorted from blood, obtained in a trial of the OX40 agonist ivuxolimab. CDR3 sequence (DNA): TGTGCCAGCTCACCACGAGTTTCGTCAGGGGGCATGAGCTATGGCTACACCTTC. Encoded protein: CASSPRVSSGGMSYGYTF.